This is a list of T cell receptor beta chains from one sample in a study of T cells after yellow fever vaccination. TCRdb itself ran the 5' RACE reads through MiXCR, one entry per CDR3 protein. The data hold 510,000 or so distinct CDR3 sequences, with 15% to 20% observed a single time. Sequencing used PBMCs, obtained 15 days after the yellow fever booster vaccination. The source is a man younger than 40 who received the YFV17D yellow fever vaccine. The CDR3 runs from the conserved cysteine through the conserved F or W. A D gene is named only where the DNA matches it firmly. Some rows mark clone size as missing; the rest say once, few, many or name a class of expanded clone.

cdr3_length clone_size j_call d_call v_call cdr3_nt cdr3_aa
15 few TRBJ2-7 - TRBV5-6 TGTGCCAGCAGCTGGGCGGGACTCACCTCCTACGAGCAGTACTTC CASSWAGLTSYEQYF
16 few TRBJ1-4 - TRBV27 TGTGCCAGCAGTTTATCCCGCGGGGCAACTAATGAAAAACTGTTTTTT CASSLSRGATNEKLFF
19 - TRBJ2-1 TRBD1 TRBV6-1 TGTGCCAGCAGTCCAAGGCTCCGGGACAGGGGGCGAATCGGGAATGAGCAGTTCTTC CASSPRLRDRGRIGNEQFF
15 few TRBJ2-3 - TRBV5-4 TGTGCCAGCAGCTTAGACGGGGAAAGCACAGATACGCAGTATTTT CASSLDGESTDTQYF
13 few TRBJ2-3 - TRBV27 TGTGCCAGCTCCCTAAGGGCCGGGGATACGCAGTATTTT CASSLRAGDTQYF
11 few TRBJ2-7 - TRBV6-6 TGTGCCAGCAGCCGCCAGGCGGAGCAGTACTTC CASSRQAEQYF
15 few TRBJ1-1 - TRBV11-2 TGTGCCAGCAGCTTAGTCCAGGCTGGGGACACTGAAGCTTTCTTT CASSLVQAGDTEAFF
12 - TRBJ1-6 - TRBV28 TGTGCCAGCAGGGTACTGAGTTCACCCCTCCACTTT CASRVLSSPLHF
14 - TRBJ2-7 - TRBV6-5 TGTGCCAGCAGTTACTTCCAGGGACCGTACGAGCAGTACTTC CASSYFQGPYEQYF
15 - TRBJ2-5 - TRBV7-2 TGTGCCAGCAGCACGCTCGTGGGAGGCCAAGAGACCCAGTACTTC CASSTLVGGQETQYF
15 - TRBJ2-5 - TRBV27 TGTGCCAGCTCCAGAGGGGGGCTAAACCAAGAGACCCAGTACTTC CASSRGGLNQETQYF
14 - TRBJ2-7 TRBD1 TRBV20-1 TGCAGTGCGGAACAGGGGGACCTCGGAGGGGAGCAGTACTTC CSAEQGDLGGEQYF
13 few TRBJ1-4 TRBD1 TRBV7-2 TGTGCCAGCAGCCCGACAGGGATTGAAAAACTGTTTTTT CASSPTGIEKLFF
15 - TRBJ2-4 - TRBV19 TGTGCCAGTACCCACACCAACGGAGCCAAAAACATTCAGTACTTC CASTHTNGAKNIQYF
14 few TRBJ2-5 TRBD2 TRBV7-2 TGTGCCAGCAGCAGCGGGAGGGTCGGCGAGACCCAGTACTTC CASSSGRVGETQYF
14 few TRBJ2-7 - TRBV29-1 TGCAGCGTTGAAGATGCAGGGCTCCGGGACGAGCAGTACTTC CSVEDAGLRDEQYF
16 - TRBJ2-1 - TRBV2 TGTGCCAGCAGTGTTCGTCTCCAACCTCCCTACAATGAGCAGTTCTTC CASSVRLQPPYNEQFF
14 few TRBJ2-1 - TRBV6-5 TGTGCCAGCAGTTACTCGATCCTAAGGAATGAGCAGTTCTTC CASSYSILRNEQFF
15 few TRBJ2-5 - TRBV12-3/TRBV12-4 TGTGCCAGCAGTCGACTGACGGGGCCCCAAGAGACCCAGTACTTC CASSRLTGPQETQYF
13 few TRBJ2-7 TRBD2 TRBV20-1 TGCAGTGCTATAGCGGGAGGCCCCTACGAGCAGTACTTC CSAIAGGPYEQYF
15 few TRBJ1-2 - TRBV21-1 TGTGCCATCAAACTACAGGGTAGAGTTTCTTATGGCTACACCTTC CAIKLQGRVSYGYTF
13 few TRBJ1-2 - TRBV4-2 TGTGCCAGCAGCCAAGATTCCCCGTATGGCTACACCTTC CASSQDSPYGYTF
18 - TRBJ2-1 TRBD2 TRBV7-3 TGTGCCAGCAGCTTAACGTCTTTGACAGCGGGGGAAATCAATGAGCAGTTCTTC CASSLTSLTAGEINEQFF